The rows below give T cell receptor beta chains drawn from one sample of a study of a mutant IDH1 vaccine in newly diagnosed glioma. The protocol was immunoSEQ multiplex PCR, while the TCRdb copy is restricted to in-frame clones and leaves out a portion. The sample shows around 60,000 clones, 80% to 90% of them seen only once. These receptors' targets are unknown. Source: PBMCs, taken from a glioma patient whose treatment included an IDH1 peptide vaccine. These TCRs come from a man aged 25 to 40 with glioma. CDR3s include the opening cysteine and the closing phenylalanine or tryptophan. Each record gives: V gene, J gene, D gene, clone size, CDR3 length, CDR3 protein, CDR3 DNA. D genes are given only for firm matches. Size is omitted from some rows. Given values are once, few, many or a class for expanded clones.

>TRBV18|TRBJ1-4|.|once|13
CASSPGQFVGLFF
TGTGCCAGCTCACCCGGGCAGTTCGTTGGACTGTTTTTT
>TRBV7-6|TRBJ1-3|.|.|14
CASSASGVGNTIYF
TGTGCCAGCAGCGCCTCAGGGGTGGGAAACACCATATATTTT
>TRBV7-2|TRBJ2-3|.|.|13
CASSPTEANTQYF
TGTGCCAGCAGCCCCACCGAGGCAAATACGCAGTATTTT
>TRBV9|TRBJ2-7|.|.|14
CASSVKGMTYEQYF
TGTGCCAGCAGCGTAAAGGGCATGACCTACGAGCAGTACTTC
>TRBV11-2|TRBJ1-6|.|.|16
CASSSDGSSYNSPLHF
TGTGCCAGCAGCTCGGACGGTAGCTCCTATAATTCACCCCTCCACTTT
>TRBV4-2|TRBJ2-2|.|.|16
CASSQDPGSGAGELFF
TGTGCCAGCAGCCAAGATCCGGGTTCGGGGGCCGGGGAGCTGTTTTTT
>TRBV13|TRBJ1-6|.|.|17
CASSLARTGPLNSPLHF
TGTGCCAGCAGCTTAGCAAGAACAGGCCCCCTTAATTCACCCCTCCACTTT
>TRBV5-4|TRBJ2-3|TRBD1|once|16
CASSSGWGQGPDTQYF
TGTGCCAGCAGCTCTGGGTGGGGACAGGGTCCAGATACGCAGTATTTT
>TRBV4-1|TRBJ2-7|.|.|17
CASSQVAATHRSYEQYF
TGCGCCAGCAGCCAAGTAGCAGCGACCCACCGCTCCTACGAGCAGTACTTC
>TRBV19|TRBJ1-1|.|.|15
CASSVGPGGVAEAFF
TGTGCCAGTAGTGTCGGCCCGGGAGGGGTCGCTGAAGCTTTCTTT